These 21 T cell receptor beta chains were sequenced from one sample in a study of CD8 T cells in ankylosing spondylitis (dated by TCRdb to 2015 to 2018). Library preparation was by 5' RACE. Sequencing was performed on an Illumina HiSeq 2500. TCRdb ran its own pipeline on the public reads, namely fastp trimming at Q25 and MiXCR clone calling, and kept in-frame beta chains. Rows matching on CDR3 protein sequence are summarized as one entry with the most common DNA and genes. Present in this sample are nearly 350,000 distinct CDR3 sequences, roughly 15% of which were seen just once. In total, the top ten clones hold around 1% of the sample. Sequenced material: blood, either unsorted or a sorted T cell fraction (not recorded which). The receptors were sampled from a male donor with ankylosing spondylitis or in good health (not recorded which).

This clonotype has ten or more counts. The CDR3 region is CAMHQNTEAFF. The CDR3 coding sequence is TGCGCCATGCACCAGAACACTGAAGCTTTCTTT. The V call is TRBV5-1, the J call TRBJ1-1; D remains unclear. V was clipped by 9 bases and J by 1 base, with 7 bases between them. This CDR3 spans 11 amino acids. The germline V gene encodes CDR1 SGHRS and CDR2 YFSETQ. Supplemented by reference TRBV5-1 and TRBJ1-1, the full variable domain reads KAGVTQTPRYLIKTRGQQVTLSCSPISGHRSVSWYQQTPGQGLQFLFEYFSETQRNKGNFPGRFSGRQFSNSRSEMNVSTLELGDSALYLCAMHQNTEAFFGQGTRLTVV.

This clonotype has a handful of counts. V usage is TRBV20-1 and J usage is TRBJ2-1; TRBD2 matches at 13 bases. The trim removed 5 bases at V and 8 bases at J, leaving 9 bases unmatched. This CDR3 spans 15 amino acids. The V gene's germline CDR1 is DFQATT and CDR2 SNEGSKA (reference sequence). CDR3 sequence reads: CSAQRTSGSRYEQFF. In nucleotides, the CDR3 is TGCAGTGCTCAGCGGACTAGCGGGAGTCGCTATGAGCAGTTCTTC.

This clonotype was seen repeatedly, ten times or more. The chain is built from TRBV3-1 and TRBJ1-1; 10 nucleotides agree with TRBD1. Looked up from germline, CDR1 is LGHDT and CDR2 is YNNKEL (reference sequence). Trimming removed 5 bases from V and 4 bases from J; junction bases left unmatched: 10. The CDR3 spans 16 residues. The CDR3 reads CASSSAGQGYSTEAFF. Written as DNA, the CDR3 is TGTGCCAGCAGCTCCGCGGGACAGGGGTATTCCACTGAAGCTTTCTTT.

This clonotype was counted between two and nine times. The gene calls are TRBV7-2 and TRBJ2-7, with D possibly TRBD2 on 6 matching bases. Germline V gene lookup returns CDR1 SGHTA and CDR2 FQGNSA. The CDR3 runs 15 residues. V was trimmed by 5 bases and J by 7 bases, leaving 21 bases between them. The CDR3 DNA follows: TGTGCCAGCAGCCCTCAAGCCCTGAAGGAGGGAGAGCAGTACTTC. Protein: CASSPQALKEGEQYF.

This clonotype was detected only a few times. The CDR3 nucleotides are TGCGCCAGCAGCCCGGCAGGGCAGGGGATGGCAGCTTTCTTT. Translated: CASSPAGQGMAAFF. The gene calls are TRBV5-1 and TRBJ1-1; tentatively, D is TRBD1 (6 bases). The V gene's germline CDR1 is SGHRS and CDR2 YFSETQ. The CDR3 has 14 amino acids. V lost 4 bases to trimming and J lost 10 bases, with 20 bases between them.

The V call is TRBV5-1, the J call TRBJ2-7, with D hard to call. Germline V gives CDR1 SGHRS, CDR2 YFSETQ. Trimming removed 4 bases at V and 1 base at J, with 24 bases between. This CDR3 spans 18 amino acids. CDR3 DNA: TGCGCCAGCAGCCGGCTGGGCCCCCAAACCGACTTGTCCTACGAGCAGTACTTC. Translating gives CASSRLGPQTDLSYEQYF. The variable domain in full, with the rest retrieved from reference TRBV5-1 and TRBJ2-7, is KAGVTQTPRYLIKTRGQQVTLSCSPISGHRSVSWYQQTPGQGLQFLFEYFSETQRNKGNFPGRFSGRQFSNSRSEMNVSTLELGDSALYLCASSRLGPQTDLSYEQYFGPGTRLTVT.

This chain uses TRBV4-1 with TRBJ1-1, with D unclear. Germline lookup yields CDR1 MGHRA and CDR2 YSYEKL. This CDR3 is built from 15 residues. Trimming took off 0 bases at V and 1 base at J, with 9 bases between the two ends. The CDR3 DNA sequence: TGCGCCAGCAGCCAAGATGCGGCAGCGAACACTGAAGCTTTCTTT. As protein: CASSQDAAANTEAFF.

The J gene is TRBJ1-1, the V gene TRBV5-1, with D possibly TRBD1 on 6 matching bases. V was trimmed by 1 base and J by 1 base, leaving 11 bases between them. The germline CDR1 and CDR2 sequences are SGHRS and YFSETQ. CDR3 size: 15 residues. As DNA, the CDR3 is TGCGCCAGCAGCTTGTACGGGACACCGAACACTGAAGCTTTCTTT. Its translation is CASSLYGTPNTEAFF.

This clonotype was counted between two and nine times. The rearrangement links TRBV6-5 to TRBJ2-2; 9 bases agree with TRBD1. V gave up 4 bases and J gave up 9 bases; unmatched junction bases: 6. CDR1 is MNHEY and CDR2 is SVGAGI in the germline V gene. This CDR3 region has 14 residues. The CDR3, as DNA: TGTGCCAGCAGTTCGGGACAGGGACACCGGGAGCTGTTTTTT. Its protein is CASSSGQGHRELFF.

This rearrangement joins TRBV7-9 to TRBJ2-1, with unresolved D. The ends were cut back, 5 bases at V and 1 base at J, with 12 bases in the middle. The CDR3 runs 15 residues. Germline CDR1 and CDR2: SEHNR and FQNEAQ (reference sequence). CDR3 sequence (DNA): TGTGCCAGCAGCCGAGTGTTGGGGTCCTACAATGAGCAGTTCTTC. Its translation: CASSRVLGSYNEQFF.

In its sample, this clonotype was seen a few times. This chain connects TRBV29-1 to TRBJ1-1, with 7 bases fitting TRBD1. CDR1 and CDR2 (germline): SQVTM, ANQGSEA. Germline trimming cut 0 bases from V and 1 base from J; bases unmatched to any gene: 11. This CDR3 is built from 17 residues. DNA of the CDR3: TGCAGCGTTGAAGACAGGACAGGCGTCGCAAGGAACACTGAAGCTTTCTTT. Its translation: CSVEDRTGVARNTEAFF.

This clonotype was found a few times. The chain combines TRBV11-2 with TRBJ2-2; 9 bases align to TRBD2. The germline V gene has CDR1 SGHAT and CDR2 FQNNGV. Trimming took 0 bases from V and 4 from J; bases not matched to a gene: 3. This CDR3 comprises 16 residues. The CDR3, as DNA: TGTGCCAGCAGCTTAGAGGGACTAGCTACCACCGGGGAGCTGTTTTTT. It translates to CASSLEGLATTGELFF.

The gene calls are TRBV20-1 and TRBJ2-1, with 8 bases identical to TRBD2. The ends lost 5 bases at V and 2 bases at J; junction bases unmatched: 5. Germline loops: CDR1 DFQATT, CDR2 SNEGSKA (reference sequence). The CDR3 has 14 residues. The CDR3: CSAPVAGPYNEQFF. CDR3 bases: TGCAGTGCTCCAGTAGCGGGGCCCTACAATGAGCAGTTCTTC.

J is TRBJ2-3 and V is TRBV10-3, with D possibly being TRBD1 or TRBD2 (5 bases each). The CDR3 sequence is 14 residues long. With 4 bases removed from V and 1 base from J, the gap between germline ends came to 9 bases. Germline lookup yields CDR1 ENHRY and CDR2 SYGVKD. The CDR3 DNA is TGTGCCATCAGTGGGGGGAGCGGCACAGATACGCAGTATTTT. Translated: CAISGGSGTDTQYF.

This clonotype showed up just a few times. The chain uses TRBV7-6 and TRBJ2-1, with 15 bases fitting TRBD2. The germline CDR1 and CDR2 sequences are SGHVS and FNYEAQ. With 4 bases clipped from V and 6 bases from J, the junction kept 7 bases outside the gene matches. The length of the CDR3 is 17 residues. For the CDR3, the DNA is TGTGCCAGCAGCTCCCTTAGGACTAGCGGGAGGGCCAATGAGCAGTTCTTC. Translating it yields CASSSLRTSGRANEQFF.

This clonotype has a handful of counts. The chain is built from TRBV12-3 or TRBV12-4 and TRBJ2-7; 8 bases are shared with TRBD1. This CDR3 is 15 amino acids long. Germline trimming cut 5 bases from V and 3 bases from J; bases unmatched to any gene: 9. The CDR3 coding sequence is TGTGCCAGCAGTCCTAGGGACAGGTCCCTCTACGAGCAGTACTTC. Translation: CASSPRDRSLYEQYF.

This clonotype was counted many times. The rearrangement links TRBV12-3 or TRBV12-4 to TRBJ1-1, with D possibly matching TRBD1 (5 bases). Between the trimmed V and J ends, which lost 8 bases and 1 base, there was a span of 11 bases. This CDR3 has 13 amino acids. CDR3 sequence (DNA): TGTGCCAGCTCACGGGGGGGGAACACTGAAGCTTTCTTT. This gives the protein CASSRGGNTEAFF.

The rearrangement links TRBV10-2 to TRBJ2-1; tentatively, D is TRBD2 (6 bases). The CDR3 sequence is 14 residues long. V lost 2 bases and J lost 5, with 10 bases in between. Germline CDR1 is WSHSY and CDR2 is SAAADI. As DNA, the CDR3 is TGCGCCAGCAGTGAGAAACTAGCCAACAATGAGCAGTTCTTC. Translated, it gives CASSEKLANNEQFF.

This clonotype was seen only a few times. The genes are TRBV20-1 and TRBJ2-1, with a weak D call TRBD2 (7 bases). The CDR3 has 16 amino acids. V was shortened by 0 bases and J by 2 bases, with 14 bases between the two germline ends. Germline V CDR1 and CDR2: DFQATT, SNEGSKA (reference sequence). The CDR3 reads CSARDPAGAPYNEQFF. CDR3 in DNA: TGCAGTGCTAGAGACCCGGCGGGGGCGCCCTACAATGAGCAGTTCTTC.

This rearrangement joins TRBV25-1 to TRBJ2-6, with unresolved D. V lost 1 base, J lost 2 bases, and 12 bases lay in between. This CDR3 is built from 17 residues. Germline loops: CDR1 MGHDK, CDR2 SYGVNS. CDR3 residues: CASSESTRAAGANVLTF. The CDR3 coding sequence is TGTGCCAGCAGTGAATCCACTCGGGCGGCTGGGGCCAACGTCCTGACTTTC.

This rearrangement joins TRBV10-3 to TRBJ2-6, with 12 bases matching TRBD1. The germline V gene has CDR1 ENHRY and CDR2 SYGVKD. The CDR3 covers 17 residues. After removal of 5 bases from V and 0 bases from J, the junction contained 2 bases not matched to a gene. CDR3 region: CAISRDRGPSGANVLTF. CDR3 DNA sequence: TGTGCCATCAGTCGGGACAGGGGGCCCTCTGGGGCCAACGTCCTGACTTTC.